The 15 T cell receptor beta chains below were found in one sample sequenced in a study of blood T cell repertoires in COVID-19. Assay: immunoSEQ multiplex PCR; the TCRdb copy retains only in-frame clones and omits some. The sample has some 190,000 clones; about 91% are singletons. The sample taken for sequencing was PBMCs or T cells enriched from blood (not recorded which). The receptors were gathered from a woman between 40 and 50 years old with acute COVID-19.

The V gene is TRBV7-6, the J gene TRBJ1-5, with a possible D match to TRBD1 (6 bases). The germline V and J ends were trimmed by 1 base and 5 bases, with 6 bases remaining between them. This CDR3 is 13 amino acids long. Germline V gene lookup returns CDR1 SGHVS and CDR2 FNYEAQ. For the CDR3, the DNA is TGTGCCAGCAGCTTAGACAGGGATCAGCCCCAGCATTTT. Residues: CASSLDRDQPQHF.

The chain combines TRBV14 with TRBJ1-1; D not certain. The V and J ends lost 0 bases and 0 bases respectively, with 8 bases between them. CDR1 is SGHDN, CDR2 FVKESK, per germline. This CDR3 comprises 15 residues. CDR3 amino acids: CASSQDWTMNTEAFF. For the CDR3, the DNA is TGTGCCAGCAGCCAAGATTGGACTATGAACACTGAAGCTTTCTTT.

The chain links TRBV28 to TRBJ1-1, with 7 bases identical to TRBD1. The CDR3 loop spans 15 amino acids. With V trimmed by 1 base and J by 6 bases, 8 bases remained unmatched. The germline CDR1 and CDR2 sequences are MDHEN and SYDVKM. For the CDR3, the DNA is TGTGCCAGCAGTTTATCGGGACAGCCAATTCCTGAAGCTTTCTTT. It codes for CASSLSGQPIPEAFF.

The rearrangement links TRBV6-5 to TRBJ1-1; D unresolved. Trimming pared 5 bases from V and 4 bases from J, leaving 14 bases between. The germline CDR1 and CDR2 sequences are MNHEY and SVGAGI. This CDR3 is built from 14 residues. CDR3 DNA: TGTGCCAGCAGTCTGACCAAGGGAGGCACTGAAGCTTTCTTT. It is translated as CASSLTKGGTEAFF.

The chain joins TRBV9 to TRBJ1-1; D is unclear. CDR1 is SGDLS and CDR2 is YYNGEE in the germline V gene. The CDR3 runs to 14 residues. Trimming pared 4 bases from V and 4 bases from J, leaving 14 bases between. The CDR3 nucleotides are TGTGCCAGCAGCCCCACCCAAGGCGGCACTGAAGCTTTCTTT. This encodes CASSPTQGGTEAFF.

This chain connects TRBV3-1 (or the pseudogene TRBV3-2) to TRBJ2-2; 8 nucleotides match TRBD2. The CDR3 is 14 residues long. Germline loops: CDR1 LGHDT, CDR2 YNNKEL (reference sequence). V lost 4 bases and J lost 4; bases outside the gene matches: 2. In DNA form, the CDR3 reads TGTGCCAGCAGCCGCCGGGGGGGCACCGGGGAGCTGTTTTTT. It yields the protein CASSRRGGTGELFF.

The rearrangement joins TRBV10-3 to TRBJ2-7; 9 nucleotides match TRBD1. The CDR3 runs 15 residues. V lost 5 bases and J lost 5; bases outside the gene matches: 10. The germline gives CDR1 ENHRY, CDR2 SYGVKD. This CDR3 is CAISSTGGAEDEQYF. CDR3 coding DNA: TGTGCCATCAGTTCCACAGGGGGCGCGGAGGACGAGCAGTACTTC.

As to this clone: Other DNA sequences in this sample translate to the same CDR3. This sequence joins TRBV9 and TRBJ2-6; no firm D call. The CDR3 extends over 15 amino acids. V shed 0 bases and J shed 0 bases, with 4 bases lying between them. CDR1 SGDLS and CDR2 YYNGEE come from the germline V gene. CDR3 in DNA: TGTGCCAGCAGCGTAGCTCCCTCTGGGGCCAACGTCCTGACTTTC. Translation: CASSVAPSGANVLTF.

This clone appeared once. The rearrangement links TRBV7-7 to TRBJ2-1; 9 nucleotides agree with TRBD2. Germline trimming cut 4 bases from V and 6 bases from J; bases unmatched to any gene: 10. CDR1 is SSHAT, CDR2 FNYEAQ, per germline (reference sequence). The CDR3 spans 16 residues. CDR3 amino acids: CASSSRPSGDGNEQFF. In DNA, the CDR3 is TGTGCCAGCAGCTCTCGCCCTAGCGGGGATGGCAATGAGCAGTTCTTC.

CDR3 bases: TGTGCCAGCAGTTTAGCGGGGGGGGAAAAACTGTTTTTT. Translation: CASSLAGGEKLFF. The chain joins TRBV28 to TRBJ1-4, with D perhaps matching TRBD1 (5 bases). From germline, CDR1 is MDHEN and CDR2 SYDVKM. Trimming removed 2 bases at V and 8 bases at J, with 9 bases between. This CDR3 comprises 13 residues.

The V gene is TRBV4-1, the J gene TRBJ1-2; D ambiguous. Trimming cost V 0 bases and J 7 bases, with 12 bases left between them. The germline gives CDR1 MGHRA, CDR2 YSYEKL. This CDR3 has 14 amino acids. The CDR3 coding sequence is TGCGCCAGCAGCCAAGATTTTGCCGTCAGTGGCTACACCTTC. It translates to CASSQDFAVSGYTF.

CDR3 sequence reads: CASRLGQGWAYSNQPQHF. In nucleotides, the CDR3 is TGTGCCAGCAGATTGGGACAGGGGTGGGCCTATAGCAATCAGCCCCAGCATTTT. The V and J genes are TRBV28 and TRBJ1-5; 10 bases are a match to TRBD1. This CDR3 is built from 18 residues. V shed 6 bases, J shed 0 bases, and the junction held 11 bases outside the gene matches. Germline V lookup: CDR1 MDHEN, CDR2 SYDVKM.

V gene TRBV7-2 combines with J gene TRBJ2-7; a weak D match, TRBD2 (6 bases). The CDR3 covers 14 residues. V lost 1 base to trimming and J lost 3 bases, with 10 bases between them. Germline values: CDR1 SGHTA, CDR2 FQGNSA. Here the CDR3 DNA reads TGTGCCAGCAGCTTAGTCCGGGGGTACTACGAGCAGTACTTC. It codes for CASSLVRGYYEQYF. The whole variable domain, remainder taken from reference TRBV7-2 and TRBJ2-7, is GAGVSQSPSNKVTEKGKDVELRCDPISGHTALYWYRQSLGQGLEFLIYFQGNSAPDKSGLPSDRFSAERTGGSVSTLTIQRTQQEDSAVYLCASSLVRGYYEQYFGPGTRLTVT.

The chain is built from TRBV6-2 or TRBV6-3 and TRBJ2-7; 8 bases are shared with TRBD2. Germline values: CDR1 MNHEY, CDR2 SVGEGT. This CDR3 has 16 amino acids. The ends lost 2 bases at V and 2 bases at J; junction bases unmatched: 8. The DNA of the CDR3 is TGTGCCAGCAGTTACCAACCTAGCGGGCGAACCTACGAGCAGTACTTC. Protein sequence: CASSYQPSGRTYEQYF.

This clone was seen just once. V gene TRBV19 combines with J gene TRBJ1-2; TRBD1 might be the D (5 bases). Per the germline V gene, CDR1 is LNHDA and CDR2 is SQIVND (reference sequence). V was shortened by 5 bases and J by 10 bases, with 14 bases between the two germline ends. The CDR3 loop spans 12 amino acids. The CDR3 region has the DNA TGTGCCAGTAGTGCACGCTCGGGACTCTACACCTTC. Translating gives CASSARSGLYTF. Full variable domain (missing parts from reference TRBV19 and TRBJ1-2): DGGITQSPKYLFRKEGQNVTLSCEQNLNHDAMYWYRQDPGQGLRLIYYSQIVNDFQKGDIAEGYSVSREKKESFPLTVTSAQKNPTAFYLCASSARSGLYTFGSGTRLTVV.